This T cell receptor (beta chain) was identified during a study of blood T cell repertoires in COVID-19. Study details: The United States, Italy and Spain supplied acute and convalescent COVID-19 samples. From T cells, B-cell-depleted T cells, or PBMCs came the material, which was cDNA or gDNA.

In the original processing: Nucleated cell counts were estimated from reference gene primer amplification. TCRdb's table, derived via immunoSEQ multiplex PCR, lists solely in-frame clones and lacks some. V and J calls and clone size come straight from that table; D and trimming were deduced from the DNA. The sample contains more than 80,000 clones, about 92% of which appear only once. This CDR3 has 15 amino acids. V lost 2 bases to trimming and J lost 2 bases; unmatched junction nucleotides: 3. Looked up from germline, CDR1 is MGHRA and CDR2 is YSYEKL. Sequencing was performed on peripheral blood. The TCR was taken from a man in his late teens or twenties with COVID-19, enrolled during active disease. The V and J genes are TRBV4-1 and TRBJ1-3; 7 bases are shared with TRBD1. The CDR3, as DNA: TGCGCCAGCAGCCAACCCACAGGGGCTGGAAACACCATATATTTT. Residues: CASSQPTGAGNTIYF.